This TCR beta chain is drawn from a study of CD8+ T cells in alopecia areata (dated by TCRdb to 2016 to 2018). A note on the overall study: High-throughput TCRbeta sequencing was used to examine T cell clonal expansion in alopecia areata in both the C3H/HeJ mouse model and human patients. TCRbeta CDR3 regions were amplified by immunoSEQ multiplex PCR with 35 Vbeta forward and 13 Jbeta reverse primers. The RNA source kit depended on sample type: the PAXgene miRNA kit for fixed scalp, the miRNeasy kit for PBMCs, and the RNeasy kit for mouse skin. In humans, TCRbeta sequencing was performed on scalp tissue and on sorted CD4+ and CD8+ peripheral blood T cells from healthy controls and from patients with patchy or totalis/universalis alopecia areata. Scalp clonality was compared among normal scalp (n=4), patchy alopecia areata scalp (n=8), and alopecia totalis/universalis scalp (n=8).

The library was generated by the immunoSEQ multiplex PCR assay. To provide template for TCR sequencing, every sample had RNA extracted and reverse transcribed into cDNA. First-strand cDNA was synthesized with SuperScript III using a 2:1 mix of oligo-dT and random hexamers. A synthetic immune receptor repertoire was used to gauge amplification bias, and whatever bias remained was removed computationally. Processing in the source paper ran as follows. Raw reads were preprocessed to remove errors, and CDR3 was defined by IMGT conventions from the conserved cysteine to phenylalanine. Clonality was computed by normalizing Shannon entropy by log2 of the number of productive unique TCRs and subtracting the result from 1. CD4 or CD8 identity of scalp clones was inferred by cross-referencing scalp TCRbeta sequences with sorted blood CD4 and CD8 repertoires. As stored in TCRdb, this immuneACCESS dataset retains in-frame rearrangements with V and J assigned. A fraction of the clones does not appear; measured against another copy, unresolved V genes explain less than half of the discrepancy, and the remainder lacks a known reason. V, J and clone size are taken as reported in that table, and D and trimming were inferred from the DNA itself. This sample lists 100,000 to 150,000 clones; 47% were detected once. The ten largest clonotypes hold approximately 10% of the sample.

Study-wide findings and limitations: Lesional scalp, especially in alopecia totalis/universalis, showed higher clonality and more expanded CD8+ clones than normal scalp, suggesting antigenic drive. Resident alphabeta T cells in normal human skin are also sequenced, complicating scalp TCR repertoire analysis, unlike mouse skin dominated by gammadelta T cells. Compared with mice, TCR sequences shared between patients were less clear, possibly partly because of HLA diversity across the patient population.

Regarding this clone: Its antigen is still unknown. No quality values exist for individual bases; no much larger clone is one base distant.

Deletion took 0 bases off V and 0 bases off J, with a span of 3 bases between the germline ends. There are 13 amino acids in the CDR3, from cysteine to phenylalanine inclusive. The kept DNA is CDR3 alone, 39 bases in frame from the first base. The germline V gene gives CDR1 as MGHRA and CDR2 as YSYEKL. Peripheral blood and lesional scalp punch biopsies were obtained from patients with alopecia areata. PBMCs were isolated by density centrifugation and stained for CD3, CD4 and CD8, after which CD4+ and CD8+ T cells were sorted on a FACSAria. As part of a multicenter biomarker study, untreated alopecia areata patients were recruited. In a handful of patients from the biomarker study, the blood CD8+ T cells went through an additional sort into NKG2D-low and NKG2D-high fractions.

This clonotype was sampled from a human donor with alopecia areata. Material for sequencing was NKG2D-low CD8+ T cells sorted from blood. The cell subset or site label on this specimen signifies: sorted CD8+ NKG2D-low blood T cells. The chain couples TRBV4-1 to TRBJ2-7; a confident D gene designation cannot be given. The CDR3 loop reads CASSQESSYEQYF. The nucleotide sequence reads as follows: TGCGCCAGCAGCCAAGAGTCCTCCTACGAGCAGTACTTC.